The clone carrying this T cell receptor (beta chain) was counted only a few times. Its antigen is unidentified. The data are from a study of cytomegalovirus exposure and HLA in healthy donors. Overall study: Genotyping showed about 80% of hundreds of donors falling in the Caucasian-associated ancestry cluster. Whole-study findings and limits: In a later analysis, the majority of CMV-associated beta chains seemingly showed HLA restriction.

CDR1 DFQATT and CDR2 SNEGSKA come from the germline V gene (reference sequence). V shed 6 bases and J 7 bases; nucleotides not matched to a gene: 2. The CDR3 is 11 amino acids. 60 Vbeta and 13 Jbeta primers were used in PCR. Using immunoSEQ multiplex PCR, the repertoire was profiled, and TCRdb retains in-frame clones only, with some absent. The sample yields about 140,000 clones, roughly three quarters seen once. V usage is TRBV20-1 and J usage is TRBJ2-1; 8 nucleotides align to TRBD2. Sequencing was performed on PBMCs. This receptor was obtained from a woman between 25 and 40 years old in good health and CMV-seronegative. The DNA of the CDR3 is TGCAGTGCCGGGGGGGCTAATGAGCAGTTCTTC. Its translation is CSAGGANEQFF.